The present entry profiles one T cell receptor (beta chain) with its context. This sample was taken from a study of T cells in Graves' hyperthyroidism and ophthalmopathy. Germline CDR1 is SQVTM and CDR2 is ANQGSEA. This CDR3 is built from 16 residues. Authors of the study amplified TCR beta CDR3 regions from RNA transcripts. A first-round RT-PCR of the TCR CDR3 used the HTBI primer set. TCRdb fed the multiplex PCR reads into MiXCR, producing one record per CDR3 protein. Of roughly 510,000 distinct CDR3 sequences in the sample, 46% are singletons; the top ten hold around two fifths. The sample taken for sequencing was peripheral blood or thyroid tissue (not recorded which). This clonotype was sampled from an adult woman with Graves' disease, either hyperthyroidism or ophthalmopathy (not recorded which). V gene TRBV29-1 combines with J gene TRBJ2-7; 9 positions agree with TRBD2. The J call may be faulty, since TRBJ2-1 better matches the DNA end. The DNA of the CDR3 is TGCAGCGTTACCTCCCCGGCTAGCGGGACTACGTCGGAGCAGTTCTTC. This sequence encodes CSVTSPASGTTSEQFF.